This entry features one T cell receptor (beta chain) sequence. Its target antigen remains unknown. Within one base of it there is no much larger clone, and no base qualities were kept. The immunoSEQ Assay, a bias-controlled multiplex PCR, was used to amplify TCRbeta CDR3 regions from genomic DNA. The original pipeline was this. The number of nucleated cells in each sample was estimated by amplification of reference gene primers within the assay. To quantify the absolute abundance of each unique TCRbeta CDR3 rearrangement, sequence reads were collapsed and filtered. Productive Simpson clonality was computed per sample as the square root of Simpson's diversity index over productive rearrangements. TCRdb holds this immuneACCESS table with in-frame rearrangements only. Some clones are missing; in checked studies, unresolved V genes explain under half, and the rest has no known cause. V, J and clone size are taken as reported in that table, and D and trimming were inferred from the DNA itself. For this sample there are some 87,000 clones; over 70% appear just once. The top ten constitute about 8.7% of the sample.

This sample stems from a study of blood T cell repertoires in COVID-19 (dated by TCRdb to the early 2020s). With respect to the entire study: Collaborator samples came from the United States, Italy and Spain and covered acute and convalescent phases of COVID-19. Where available, HLA class I and class II types were taken from metadata supplied by the sample provider and were not determined by assay-based typing. A freely available public database, intended as a resource for researchers studying the immune response to SARS-CoV-2, is where the repertoires were released. The material from the prospective study consisted of cDNA or gDNA derived from T cells, B-cell-depleted T cells, or PBMCs. The sample metadata nearly always contained a de-identified subject ID, COVID-19 status, age in years and sex. Samples came from the ongoing ImmuneRACE study (first 160 participants) plus 1,254 subjects from 6 global collaborators. The dataset comprised deeply sampled blood TCRbeta repertoires from subjects exposed to, actively infected with, or recovered from COVID-19. Beyond this particular receptor, the publication reports: The quantity of clinical and demographic metadata differed by source and by participant and was supplied without curation.

As encoded in the germline V gene (reference sequence), CDR1 is MNHEY while CDR2 is SMNVEV. For this chain, trimming is 9 bases at the V end and 2 bases at the J end, and the number of junction bases without a gene match is 8. Taken from cysteine to phenylalanine, the CDR3 has 14 residues. The kept DNA is CDR3 alone, 42 bases in frame from the first base. Another Seattle source contributed samples from volunteer blood donors who had recovered from COVID-19. Whole blood was collected in K2EDTA tubes by collaborating institutions according to the institutions' own protocols. Collaborator samples were shipped for TCRbeta analysis as frozen whole blood, isolated PBMCs, or DNA extracted from either sample type.

The material sequenced was peripheral blood. Here the chain combines TRBV27 and TRBJ2-5; a stretch of 8 junction bases matches TRBD1. This receptor was taken from a man aged 50-59 years who had recovered from COVID-19. The nucleotides are TGTGCCAGGACAGGGGTCCATCGGCAAGAGACCCAGTACTTC. This is translated as CARTGVHRQETQYF.